The source of this TCR beta chain is a study of pediatric ulcerative colitis. Germline V lookup: CDR1 MNHEY, CDR2 SMNVEV (reference sequence). V lost 3 bases, J lost 4 bases, and 9 bases lay in between. This CDR3 is 13 amino acids long. The assay was immunoSEQ multiplex PCR, and TCRdb's table has in-frame clones only and misses some. The sample holds tens of thousands of clones, less than 85% seen once. V and J are TRBV27 and TRBJ1-2; D not resolved. Source material: blood. The source is a girl between 5 and 17 years old with moderate ulcerative colitis. The CDR3 DNA is TGTGCCAGCAGTTTTTCCGAGGGCTATGGCTACACCTTC. Its translation is CASSFSEGYGYTF.